The next 16 T cell receptor beta chains were all read from a single sample in a study of blood T cell repertoires in COVID-19. The assay was immunoSEQ multiplex PCR, and TCRdb's table has in-frame clones only and misses some. The sample records nearly 300,000 clones, just under 90% being singletons. Sequencing input: PBMCs or T cells enriched from blood (not recorded which). All receptors derive from a woman between 45 and 60 years old who had been exposed to COVID-19.

This chain uses TRBV6-5 with TRBJ2-4; tentatively, D is TRBD1 (5 bases). The CDR3 has 16 amino acids. Germline lookup yields CDR1 MNHEY and CDR2 SVGAGI. V lost 0 bases to trimming and J lost 6 bases, with 15 bases between them. CDR3 in amino acids: CASSYSNGQGRNIQYF. The CDR3 nucleotides are TGTGCCAGCAGTTACTCGAACGGGCAGGGTAGAAACATTCAGTACTTC.

The V call is TRBV7-9, the J call TRBJ2-2, with TRBD2 matching over 9 bases. CDR1 and CDR2 from the germline V gene are SEHNR and FQNEAQ (reference sequence). CDR3 size: 15 residues. J was trimmed by 7 bases and V by 5 bases; bases with no gene match: 8. DNA for the CDR3: TGTGCCAGCAGCCGGACTAGCGAGAGGGACGGGGAGCTGTTTTTT. It encodes CASSRTSERDGELFF.

The CDR3 protein is CASRPRTSGAYEQYF. In DNA, the CDR3 is TGTGCCAGCAGACCCAGGACTAGCGGGGCCTACGAGCAGTACTTC. V and J are TRBV27 and TRBJ2-7; 12 nucleotides agree with TRBD2. CDR3 size: 15 residues. Trimming removed 6 bases from V and 2 bases from J; junction bases left unmatched: 5. CDR1 is MNHEY and CDR2 is SMNVEV in the germline V gene (reference sequence).

This clone was observed once. The gene calls are TRBV29-1 and TRBJ2-5, with 8 bases matching TRBD1. The trim removed 6 bases at V and 1 base at J, leaving 7 bases unmatched. The CDR3 length is 14 residues. Germline V CDR1 and CDR2: SQVTM, ANQGSEA. The DNA for the CDR3 is TGCAGCGTGATACCGGGACAGGTCCAAGAGACCCAGTACTTC. This encodes CSVIPGQVQETQYF. Using reference TRBV29-1 and TRBJ2-5 for the parts outside the CDR3, the full variable domain is SAVISQKPSRDICQRGTSLTIQCQVDSQVTMMFWYRQQPGQSLTLIATANQGSEATYESGFVIDKFPISRPNLTFSTLTVSNMSPEDSSIYLCSVIPGQVQETQYFGPGTRLLVL.

The chain carries TRBV7-9 and TRBJ2-3; 9 bases line up with TRBD1. The CDR3 is 18 residues long. The junction had 17 bases not matched to a gene; V was cut back by 4 bases and J by 6 bases. From germline, CDR1 is SEHNR and CDR2 FQNEAQ (reference sequence). As DNA, the CDR3 is TGTGCCAGCAGCTCTATTTGGCCCGGGACAGGGTTAGGGGATACGCAGTATTTT. It specifies CASSSIWPGTGLGDTQYF.

The chain couples TRBV7-2 to TRBJ2-2; D is unclear. Trimming pared 1 base from V and 1 base from J, leaving 10 bases between. CDR1 is SGHTA, CDR2 FQGNSA, per germline. The CDR3 runs 16 residues. In DNA form, the CDR3 reads TGTGCCAGCAGCTTAGGGGCAAGACAGAACACCGGGGAGCTGTTTTTT. It translates to CASSLGARQNTGELFF.

This clone has only one observation. The chain is built from TRBV3-1 (or the pseudogene TRBV3-2) and TRBJ1-2; D unresolved. The V and J ends lost 0 bases and 2 bases respectively, with 7 bases between them. This CDR3 is 14 amino acids long. Germline V lookup: CDR1 LGHDT, CDR2 YNNKEL (reference sequence). CDR3 amino acids: CASSQDRMNYGYTF. Written as DNA, the CDR3 is TGTGCCAGCAGCCAAGACAGGATGAACTATGGCTACACCTTC.

V is TRBV23-1 and J is TRBJ1-2; 11 bases match TRBD1. TRBV23-1 is an ORF, and what it does is uncertain. This CDR3 has 16 amino acids. Trimming cost V 5 bases and J 4 bases; bases outside gene matches: 9. The CDR3 DNA is TGCGCCAGCAGTTATCGGGACAGGGGGTCATTCTATGGCTACACCTTC. Translation gives CASSYRDRGSFYGYTF.

The V call is TRBV7-2, the J call TRBJ2-4; 7 bases fit TRBD2. The V segment lost 5 bases and the J segment 6 bases; nucleotides outside the gene matches: 7. The CDR3 runs to 14 residues. Germline CDR1 reads SGHTA; CDR2 reads FQGNSA. The CDR3 DNA reads TGTGCCAGCAGCCACCCGGGGGGTAGAAACATTCAGTACTTC. The encoded protein is CASSHPGGRNIQYF.

The chain is built from TRBV4-2 and TRBJ2-3; tentative D call: TRBD2 (6 bases). V lost 0 bases, J lost 3 bases, and 22 bases lay in between. Germline V lookup: CDR1 LGHNA, CDR2 YNFKEQ. CDR3 length: 19 residues. CDR3 sequence reads: CASSQDQGVGGPGTDTQYF. CDR3 coding DNA: TGTGCCAGCAGCCAAGATCAGGGTGTGGGGGGTCCGGGAACAGATACGCAGTATTTT.

This chain joins TRBV6-5 and TRBJ2-7; maybe TRBD1 (6 bases). The V gene's germline CDR1 is MNHEY and CDR2 SVGAGI. CDR3 length: 15 residues. V was cut by 8 bases and J by 4 bases, with 21 bases left in between. The CDR3 region is CASWTAQGFSYEQYF. CDR3 DNA: TGTGCCAGCTGGACCGCGCAGGGGTTCAGTTACGAGCAGTACTTC.

V and J are TRBV28 and TRBJ1-5; D remains ambiguous. The germline V gene encodes CDR1 MDHEN and CDR2 SYDVKM. V was pared by 8 bases and J by 0 bases, with 11 bases between. The CDR3 length is 14 residues. CDR3 residues: CASCGLTSNQPQHF. The CDR3 DNA sequence: TGTGCCAGCTGTGGACTGACTAGCAATCAGCCCCAGCATTTT.

The genes are TRBV18 and TRBJ2-1; D call uncertain. From germline, CDR1 is KGHSH and CDR2 LQKENI. The CDR3 totals 12 residues. Trimming shortened V by 1 base and J by 7 bases, and 5 bases separated the two germline ends. CDR3 sequence reads: CASSPQENEQFF. CDR3 in DNA: TGTGCCAGCTCACCACAGGAGAATGAGCAGTTCTTC.

This clone has more than one count but fewer than ten. This chain uses TRBV3-1 (or the pseudogene TRBV3-2) with TRBJ1-2, with D hard to call. This CDR3 region has 13 residues. In germline, CDR1 is LGHDT, CDR2 YNNKEL (reference sequence). V shed 6 bases and J shed 8 bases, with 16 bases lying between them. The CDR3 is CASSRSALEGYTF. The CDR3 coding sequence is TGTGCCAGCAGTCGTTCCGCCTTAGAGGGCTACACCTTC.

J is TRBJ1-4 and V is TRBV29-1; no clear D. The CDR3 is made up of 13 amino acids. CDR1 is SQVTM and CDR2 is ANQGSEA in the germline V gene. With 5 bases removed from V and 7 bases from J, the gap between germline ends came to 14 bases. DNA of the CDR3: TGCAGCGTTCGATTGCCCCCCGGTGAAAAACTGTTTTTT. Translating it yields CSVRLPPGEKLFF.

This chain connects TRBV18 to TRBJ1-1; the match to TRBD1 covers 7 bases. The CDR3 has 13 residues. Germline values: CDR1 KGHSH, CDR2 LQKENI. The V gene end was trimmed by 3 bases and the J gene end by 11 bases; junction bases not matched to a gene: 9. Here the CDR3 reads CASSPKTGAQAFF. CDR3 DNA: TGTGCCAGCTCACCCAAAACAGGGGCCCAGGCTTTCTTT.